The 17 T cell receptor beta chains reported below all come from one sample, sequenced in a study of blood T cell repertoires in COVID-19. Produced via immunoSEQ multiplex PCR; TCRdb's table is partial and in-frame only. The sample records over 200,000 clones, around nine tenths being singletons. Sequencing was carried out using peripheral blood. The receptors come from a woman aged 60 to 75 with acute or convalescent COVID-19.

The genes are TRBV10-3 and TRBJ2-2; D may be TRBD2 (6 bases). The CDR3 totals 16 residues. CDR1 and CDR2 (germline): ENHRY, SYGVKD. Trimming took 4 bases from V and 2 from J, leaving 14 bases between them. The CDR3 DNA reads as TGTGCCATCAGTGGGCTGGAGGGACTCAACACCGGGGAGCTGTTTTTT. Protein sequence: CAISGLEGLNTGELFF.

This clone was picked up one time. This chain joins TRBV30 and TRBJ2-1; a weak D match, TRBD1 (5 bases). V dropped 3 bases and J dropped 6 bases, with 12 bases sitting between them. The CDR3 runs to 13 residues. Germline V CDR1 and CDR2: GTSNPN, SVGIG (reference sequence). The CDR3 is CAWSPGRSNEQFF. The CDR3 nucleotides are TGTGCCTGGAGCCCAGGGCGTTCCAATGAGCAGTTCTTC.

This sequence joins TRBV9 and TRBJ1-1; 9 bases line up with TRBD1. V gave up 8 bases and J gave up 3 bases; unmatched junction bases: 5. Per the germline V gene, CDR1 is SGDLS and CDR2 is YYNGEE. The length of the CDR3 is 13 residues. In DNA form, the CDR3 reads TGTGCCAGTACGGGACAGGGATACACTGAAGCTTTCTTT. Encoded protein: CASTGQGYTEAFF.

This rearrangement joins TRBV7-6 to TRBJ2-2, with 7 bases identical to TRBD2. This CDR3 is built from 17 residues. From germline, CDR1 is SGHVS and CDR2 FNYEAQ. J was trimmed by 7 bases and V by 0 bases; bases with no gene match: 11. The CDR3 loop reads CASSLASGEGRSGELFF. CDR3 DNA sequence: TGTGCCAGCAGCTTAGCGTCGGGGGAGGGCCGGAGCGGGGAGCTGTTTTTT.

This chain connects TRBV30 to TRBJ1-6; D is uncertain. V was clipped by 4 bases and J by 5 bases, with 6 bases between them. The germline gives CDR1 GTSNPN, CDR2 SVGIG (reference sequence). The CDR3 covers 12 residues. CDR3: CAWTGDNSPLHF. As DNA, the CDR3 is TGTGCCTGGACGGGAGATAATTCACCCCTCCACTTT.

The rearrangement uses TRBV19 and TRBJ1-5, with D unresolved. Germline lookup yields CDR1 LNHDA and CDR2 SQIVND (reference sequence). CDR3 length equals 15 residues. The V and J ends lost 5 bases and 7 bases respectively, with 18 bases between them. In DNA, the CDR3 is TGTGCCAGTAGTGCCTCCGGAGACGGTAAACAGCCCCAGCATTTT. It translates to CASSASGDGKQPQHF.

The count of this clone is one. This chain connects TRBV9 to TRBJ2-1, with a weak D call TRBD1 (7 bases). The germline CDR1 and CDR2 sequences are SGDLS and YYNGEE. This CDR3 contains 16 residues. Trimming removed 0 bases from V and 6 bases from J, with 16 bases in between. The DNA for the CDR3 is TGTGCCAGCAGCGTAGTTAGTTGGAGGGGGCTCAATGAGCAGTTCTTC. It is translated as CASSVVSWRGLNEQFF.

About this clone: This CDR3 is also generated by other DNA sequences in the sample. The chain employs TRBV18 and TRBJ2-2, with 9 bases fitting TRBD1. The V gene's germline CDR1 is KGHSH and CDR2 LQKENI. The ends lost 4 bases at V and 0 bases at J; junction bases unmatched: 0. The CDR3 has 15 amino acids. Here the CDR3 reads CASSRDRANTGELFF. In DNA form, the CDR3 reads TGTGCCAGCTCACGGGACAGGGCGAACACCGGGGAGCTGTTTTTT.

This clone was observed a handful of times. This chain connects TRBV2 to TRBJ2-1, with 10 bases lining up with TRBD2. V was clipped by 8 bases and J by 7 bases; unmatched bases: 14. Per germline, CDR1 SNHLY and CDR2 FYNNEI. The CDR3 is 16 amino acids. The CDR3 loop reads CASSEALAGVNNEQFF. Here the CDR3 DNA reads TGTGCCAGCTCTGAGGCCCTAGCGGGAGTCAATAATGAGCAGTTCTTC. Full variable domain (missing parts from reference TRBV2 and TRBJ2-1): EPEVTQTPSHQVTQMGQEVILRCVPISNHLYFYWYRQILGQKVEFLVSFYNNEISEKSEIFDDQFSVERPDGSNFTLKIRSTKLEDSAMYFCASSEALAGVNNEQFFGPGTRLTVL.

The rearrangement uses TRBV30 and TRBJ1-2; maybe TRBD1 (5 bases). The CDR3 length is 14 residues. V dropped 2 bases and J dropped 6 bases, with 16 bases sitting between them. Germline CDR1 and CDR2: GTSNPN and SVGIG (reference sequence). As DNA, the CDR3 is TGTGCCTGGAGTCCAAACAGGAAGGGGAATGGCTACACCTTC. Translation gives CAWSPNRKGNGYTF.

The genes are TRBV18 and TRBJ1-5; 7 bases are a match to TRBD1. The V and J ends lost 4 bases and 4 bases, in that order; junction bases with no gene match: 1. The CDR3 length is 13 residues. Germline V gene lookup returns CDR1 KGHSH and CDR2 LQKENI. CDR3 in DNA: TGTGCCAGCTCACAGGGGGCTAATCAGCCCCAGCATTTT. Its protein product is CASSQGANQPQHF.

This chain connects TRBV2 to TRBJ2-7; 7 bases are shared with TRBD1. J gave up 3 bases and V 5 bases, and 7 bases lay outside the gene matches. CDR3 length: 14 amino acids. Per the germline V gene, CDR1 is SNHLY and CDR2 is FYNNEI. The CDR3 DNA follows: TGTGCCAGCAGTCAACAGGGGAACCTCTACGAGCAGTACTTC. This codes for CASSQQGNLYEQYF.

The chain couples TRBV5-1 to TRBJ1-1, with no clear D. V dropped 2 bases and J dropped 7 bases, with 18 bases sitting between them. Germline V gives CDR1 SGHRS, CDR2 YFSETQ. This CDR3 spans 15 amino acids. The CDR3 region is CASSFAARNVGEAFF. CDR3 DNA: TGCGCCAGCAGCTTTGCCGCGCGGAACGTTGGTGAAGCTTTCTTT.

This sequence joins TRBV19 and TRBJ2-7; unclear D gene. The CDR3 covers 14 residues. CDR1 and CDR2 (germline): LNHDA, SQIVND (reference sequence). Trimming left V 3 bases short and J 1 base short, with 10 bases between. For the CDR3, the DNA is TGTGCCAGTAGTATGAAAACCCAGTCCTACGAGCAGTACTTC. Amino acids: CASSMKTQSYEQYF.

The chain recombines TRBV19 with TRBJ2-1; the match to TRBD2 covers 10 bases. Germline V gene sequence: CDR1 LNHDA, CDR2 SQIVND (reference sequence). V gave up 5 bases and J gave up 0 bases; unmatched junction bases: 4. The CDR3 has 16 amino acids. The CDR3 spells CASSQQRGGSYNEQFF. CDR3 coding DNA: TGTGCCAGTAGTCAACAGCGGGGGGGCTCCTACAATGAGCAGTTCTTC.

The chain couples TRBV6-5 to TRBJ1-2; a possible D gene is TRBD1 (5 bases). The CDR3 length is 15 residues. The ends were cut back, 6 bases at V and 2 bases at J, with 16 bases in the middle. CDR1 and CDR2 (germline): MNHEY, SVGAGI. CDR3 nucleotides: TGTGCCAGCAGGCTGCCGGGGGTCGGGAACTATGGCTACACCTTC. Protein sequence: CASRLPGVGNYGYTF.

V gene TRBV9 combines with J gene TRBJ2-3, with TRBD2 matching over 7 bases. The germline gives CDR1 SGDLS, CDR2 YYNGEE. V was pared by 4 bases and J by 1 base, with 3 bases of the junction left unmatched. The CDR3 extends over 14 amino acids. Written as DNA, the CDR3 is TGTGCCAGCAGCAGAGGACTAGGCACAGATACGCAGTATTTT. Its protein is CASSRGLGTDTQYF. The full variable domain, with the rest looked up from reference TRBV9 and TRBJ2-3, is DSGVTQTPKHLITATGQRVTLRCSPRSGDLSVYWYQQSLDQGLQFLIQYYNGEERAKGNILERFSAQQFPDLHSELNLSSLELGDSALYFCASSRGLGTDTQYFGPGTRLTVL.